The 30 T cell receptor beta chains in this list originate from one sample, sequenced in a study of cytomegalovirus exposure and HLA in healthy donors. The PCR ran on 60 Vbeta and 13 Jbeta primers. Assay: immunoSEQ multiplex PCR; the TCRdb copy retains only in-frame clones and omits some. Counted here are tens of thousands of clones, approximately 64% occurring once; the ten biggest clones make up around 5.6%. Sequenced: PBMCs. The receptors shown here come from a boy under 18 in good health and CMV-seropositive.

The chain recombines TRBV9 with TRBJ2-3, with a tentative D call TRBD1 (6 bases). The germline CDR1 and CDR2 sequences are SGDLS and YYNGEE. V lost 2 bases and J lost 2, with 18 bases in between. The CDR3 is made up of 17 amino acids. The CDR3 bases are TGTGCCAGCAGCGTGAGGGCCGACAGGTCGGTCACAGATACGCAGTATTTT. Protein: CASSVRADRSVTDTQYF.

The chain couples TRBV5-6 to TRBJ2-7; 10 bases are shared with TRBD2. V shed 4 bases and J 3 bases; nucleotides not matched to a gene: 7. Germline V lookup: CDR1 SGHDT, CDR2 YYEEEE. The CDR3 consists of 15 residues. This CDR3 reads CASSPPGLARYEQYF. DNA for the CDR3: TGTGCCAGCAGCCCACCGGGACTAGCGCGCTACGAGCAGTACTTC.

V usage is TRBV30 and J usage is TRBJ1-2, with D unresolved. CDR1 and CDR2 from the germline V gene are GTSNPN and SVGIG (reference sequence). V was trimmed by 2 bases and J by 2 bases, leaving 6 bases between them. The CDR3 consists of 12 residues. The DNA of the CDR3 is TGTGCCTGGAGTTCCGGGAACTATGGCTACACCTTC. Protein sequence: CAWSSGNYGYTF.

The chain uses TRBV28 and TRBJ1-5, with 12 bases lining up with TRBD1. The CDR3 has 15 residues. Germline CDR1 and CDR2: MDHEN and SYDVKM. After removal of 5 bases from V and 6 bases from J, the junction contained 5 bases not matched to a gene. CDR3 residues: CASSPPGQGAQPQHF. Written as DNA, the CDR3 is TGTGCCAGCAGTCCTCCGGGACAGGGGGCTCAGCCCCAGCATTTT.

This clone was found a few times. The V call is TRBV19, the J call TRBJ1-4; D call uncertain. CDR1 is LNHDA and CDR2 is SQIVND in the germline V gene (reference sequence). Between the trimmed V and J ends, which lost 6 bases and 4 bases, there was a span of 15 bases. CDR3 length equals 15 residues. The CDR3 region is CASSLTDFLNEKLFF. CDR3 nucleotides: TGTGCCAGTAGCCTTACGGACTTCCTTAATGAAAAACTGTTTTTT.

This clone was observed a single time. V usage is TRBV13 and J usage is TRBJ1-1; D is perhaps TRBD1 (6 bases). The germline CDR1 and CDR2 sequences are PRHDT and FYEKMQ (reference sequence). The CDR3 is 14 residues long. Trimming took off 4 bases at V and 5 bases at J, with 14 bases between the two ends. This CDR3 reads CASSSLQGGTEAFF. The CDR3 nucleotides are TGTGCCAGCAGCTCGTTACAGGGAGGGACTGAAGCTTTCTTT.

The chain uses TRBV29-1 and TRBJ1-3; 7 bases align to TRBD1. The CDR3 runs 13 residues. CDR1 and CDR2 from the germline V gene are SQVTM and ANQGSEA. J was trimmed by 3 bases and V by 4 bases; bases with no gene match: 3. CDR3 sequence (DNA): TGCAGCGTTGTTGACAGGGTTGGAAACACCATATATTTT. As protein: CSVVDRVGNTIYF.

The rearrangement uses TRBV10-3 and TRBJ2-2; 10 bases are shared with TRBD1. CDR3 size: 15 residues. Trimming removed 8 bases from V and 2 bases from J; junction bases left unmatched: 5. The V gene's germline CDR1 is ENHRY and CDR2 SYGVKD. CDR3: CAIGRQGANTGELFF. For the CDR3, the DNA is TGTGCCATCGGACGACAGGGGGCTAACACCGGGGAGCTGTTTTTT.

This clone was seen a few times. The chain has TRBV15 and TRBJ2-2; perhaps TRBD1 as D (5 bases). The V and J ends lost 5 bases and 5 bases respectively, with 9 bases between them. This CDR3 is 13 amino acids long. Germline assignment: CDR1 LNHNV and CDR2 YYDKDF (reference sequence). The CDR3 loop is CATSLRTTGELFF. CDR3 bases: TGTGCCACCAGCTTACGGACAACCGGGGAGCTGTTTTTT.

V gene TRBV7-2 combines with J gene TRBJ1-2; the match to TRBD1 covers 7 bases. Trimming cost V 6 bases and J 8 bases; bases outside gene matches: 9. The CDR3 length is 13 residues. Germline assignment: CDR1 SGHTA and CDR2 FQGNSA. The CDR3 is CASSTTGVGGYTF. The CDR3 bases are TGTGCCAGCAGTACCACAGGGGTGGGAGGCTACACCTTC.

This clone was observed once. CDR3 sequence: CAWSGRETNEKLFF. The CDR3 DNA reads as TGTGCCTGGAGCGGCCGGGAAACTAATGAAAAACTGTTTTTT. This chain uses TRBV30 with TRBJ1-4; D is unresolved. V gave up 3 bases and J gave up 1 base, with 9 bases separating them. The CDR3 is made up of 14 amino acids. Germline values: CDR1 GTSNPN, CDR2 SVGIG (reference sequence).

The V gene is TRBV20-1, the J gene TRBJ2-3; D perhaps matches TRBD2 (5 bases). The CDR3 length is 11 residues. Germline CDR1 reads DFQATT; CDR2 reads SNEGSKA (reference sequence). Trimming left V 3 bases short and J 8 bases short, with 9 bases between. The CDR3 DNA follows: TGCAGTGCTAGTCGGGAAGGTACGCAGTATTTT. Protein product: CSASREGTQYF.

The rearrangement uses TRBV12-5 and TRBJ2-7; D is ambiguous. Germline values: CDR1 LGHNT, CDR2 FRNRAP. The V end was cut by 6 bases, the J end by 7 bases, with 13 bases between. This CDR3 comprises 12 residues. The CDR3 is CASGLTSWEQYF. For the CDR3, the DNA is TGTGCTAGTGGCCTAACGAGTTGGGAGCAGTACTTC. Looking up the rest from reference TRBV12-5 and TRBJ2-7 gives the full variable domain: DARVTQTPRHKVTEMGQEVTMRCQPILGHNTVFWYRQTMMQGLELLAYFRNRAPLDDSGMPKDRFSAEMPDATLATLKIQPSEPRDSAVYFCASGLTSWEQYFGPGTRLTVT.

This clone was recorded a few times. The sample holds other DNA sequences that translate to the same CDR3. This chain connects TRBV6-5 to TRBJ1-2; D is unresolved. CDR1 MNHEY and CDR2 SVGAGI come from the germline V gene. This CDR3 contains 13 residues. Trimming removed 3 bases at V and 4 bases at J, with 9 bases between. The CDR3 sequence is CASSYSRGYGYTF. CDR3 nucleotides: TGTGCCAGCAGTTATTCGCGGGGCTATGGCTACACCTTC.

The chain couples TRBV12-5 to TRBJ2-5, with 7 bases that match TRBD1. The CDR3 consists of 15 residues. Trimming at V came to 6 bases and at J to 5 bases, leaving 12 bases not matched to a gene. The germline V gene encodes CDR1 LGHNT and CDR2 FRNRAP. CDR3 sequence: CASGWGQTPGETQYF. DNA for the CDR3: TGTGCTAGTGGCTGGGGACAGACCCCGGGGGAGACCCAGTACTTC.

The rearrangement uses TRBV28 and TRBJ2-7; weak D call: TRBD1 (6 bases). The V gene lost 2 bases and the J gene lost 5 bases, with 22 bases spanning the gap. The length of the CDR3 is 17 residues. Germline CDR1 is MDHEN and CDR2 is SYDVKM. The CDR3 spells CASSLPLTGVTGNEQYF. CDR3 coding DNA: TGTGCCAGCAGTTTACCCCTGACAGGAGTCACTGGAAACGAGCAGTACTTC.

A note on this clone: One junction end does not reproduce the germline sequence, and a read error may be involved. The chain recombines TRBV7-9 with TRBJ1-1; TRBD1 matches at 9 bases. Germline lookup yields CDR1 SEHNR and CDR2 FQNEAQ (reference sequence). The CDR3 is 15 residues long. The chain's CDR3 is CASRLLGTGNAEAFF. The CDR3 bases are TGTGCCAGCCGCTTACTAGGGACAGGGAACGCTGAAGCTTTCTTT.

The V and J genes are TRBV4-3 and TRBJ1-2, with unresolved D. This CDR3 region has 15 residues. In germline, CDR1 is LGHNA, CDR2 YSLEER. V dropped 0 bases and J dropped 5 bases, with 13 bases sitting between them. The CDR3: CASSQDHGVLYGYTF. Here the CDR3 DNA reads TGCGCCAGCAGCCAAGATCACGGGGTTCTTTATGGCTACACCTTC.

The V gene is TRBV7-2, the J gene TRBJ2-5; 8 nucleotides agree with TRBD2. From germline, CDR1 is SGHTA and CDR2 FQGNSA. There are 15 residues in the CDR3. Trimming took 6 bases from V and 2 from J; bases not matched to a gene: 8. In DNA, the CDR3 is TGTGCCAGCAGTTCACCGGGGGGGCGGCAAGAGACCCAGTACTTC. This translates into CASSSPGGRQETQYF.

CDR3 region: CASSQDSSGNTIYF. CDR3 in DNA: TGTGCCAGCAGTCAAGACAGTTCTGGAAACACCATATATTTT. The gene calls are TRBV2 and TRBJ1-3, with D perhaps matching TRBD1 (5 bases). The germline gives CDR1 SNHLY, CDR2 FYNNEI. The CDR3 length is 14 residues. V lost 5 bases and J 1 base, leaving 9 bases between the germline ends. The whole variable domain, filled in from reference TRBV2 and TRBJ1-3, reads EPEVTQTPSHQVTQMGQEVILRCVPISNHLYFYWYRQILGQKVEFLVSFYNNEISEKSEIFDDQFSVERPDGSNFTLKIRSTKLEDSAMYFCASSQDSSGNTIYFGEGSWLTVV.

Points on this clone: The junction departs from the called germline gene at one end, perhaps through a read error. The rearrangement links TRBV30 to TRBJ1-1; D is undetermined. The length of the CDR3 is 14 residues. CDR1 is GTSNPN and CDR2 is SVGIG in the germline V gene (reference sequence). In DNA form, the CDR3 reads TGTGCCTGGAGTGGGTACAGCAGGAACGCTGAAGCTTTCTTT. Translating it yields CAWSGYSRNAEAFF.

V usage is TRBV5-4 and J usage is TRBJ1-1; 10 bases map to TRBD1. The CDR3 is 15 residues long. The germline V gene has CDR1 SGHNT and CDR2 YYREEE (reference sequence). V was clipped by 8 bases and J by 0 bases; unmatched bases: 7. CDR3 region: CASKLTGGMNTEAFF. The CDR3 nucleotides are TGTGCCAGTAAGTTGACAGGGGGCATGAACACTGAAGCTTTCTTT.

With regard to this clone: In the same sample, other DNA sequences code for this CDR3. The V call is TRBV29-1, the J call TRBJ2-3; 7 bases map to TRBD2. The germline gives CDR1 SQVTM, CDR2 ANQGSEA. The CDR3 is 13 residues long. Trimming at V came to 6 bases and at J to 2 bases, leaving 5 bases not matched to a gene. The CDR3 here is CSVSGDFTDTQYF. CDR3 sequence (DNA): TGCAGCGTCAGCGGGGACTTCACAGATACGCAGTATTTT.

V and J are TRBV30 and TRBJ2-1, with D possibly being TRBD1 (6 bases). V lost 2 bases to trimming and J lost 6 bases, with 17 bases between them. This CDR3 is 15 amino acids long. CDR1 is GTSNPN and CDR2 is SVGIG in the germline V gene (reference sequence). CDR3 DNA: TGTGCCTGGAGTTTATTTAGGGGGAGTATCAATGAGCAGTTCTTC. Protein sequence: CAWSLFRGSINEQFF.

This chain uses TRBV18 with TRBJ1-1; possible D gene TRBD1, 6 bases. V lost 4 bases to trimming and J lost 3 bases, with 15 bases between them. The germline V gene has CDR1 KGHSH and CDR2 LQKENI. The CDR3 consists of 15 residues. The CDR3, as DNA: TGTGCCAGCTCACACGAACAGGGAGTCGACACTGAAGCTTTCTTT. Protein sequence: CASSHEQGVDTEAFF.

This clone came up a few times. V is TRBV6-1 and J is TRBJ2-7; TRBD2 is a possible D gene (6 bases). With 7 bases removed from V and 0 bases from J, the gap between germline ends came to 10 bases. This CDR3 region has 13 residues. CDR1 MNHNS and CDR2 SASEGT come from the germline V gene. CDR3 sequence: CASNLAFSYEQYF. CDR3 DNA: TGTGCCAGCAACCTAGCGTTCTCCTACGAGCAGTACTTC.

The CDR3 nucleotides read TGTGCCACCAGCAGAGAACAAAAATGGCAGAACACTGAAGCTTTCTTT. Translating gives CATSREQKWQNTEAFF. The chain is built from TRBV15 and TRBJ1-1; D not resolved. Trimming cost V 0 bases and J 1 base, with 12 bases left between them. The CDR3 has 16 residues. CDR1 and CDR2 (germline): LNHNV, YYDKDF (reference sequence).

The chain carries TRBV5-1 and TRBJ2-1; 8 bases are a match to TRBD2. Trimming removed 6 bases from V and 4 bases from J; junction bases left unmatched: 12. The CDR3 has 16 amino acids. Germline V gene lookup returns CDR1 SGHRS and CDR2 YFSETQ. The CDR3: CASKDGGGFPYNEQFF. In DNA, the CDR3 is TGCGCCAGCAAAGATGGCGGGGGGTTCCCGTACAATGAGCAGTTCTTC.

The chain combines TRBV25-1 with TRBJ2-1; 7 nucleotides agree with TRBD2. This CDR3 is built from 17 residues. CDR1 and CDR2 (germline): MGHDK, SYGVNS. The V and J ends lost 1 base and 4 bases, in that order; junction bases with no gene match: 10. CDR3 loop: CASSESRASGMYNEQFF. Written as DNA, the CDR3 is TGTGCCAGCAGTGAATCCAGGGCTAGCGGAATGTACAATGAGCAGTTCTTC.

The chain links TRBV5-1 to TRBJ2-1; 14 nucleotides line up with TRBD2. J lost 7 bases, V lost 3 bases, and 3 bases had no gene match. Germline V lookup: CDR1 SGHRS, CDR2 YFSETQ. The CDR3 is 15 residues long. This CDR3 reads CASSWGTSGGNEQFF. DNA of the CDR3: TGCGCCAGCAGCTGGGGGACTAGCGGGGGTAATGAGCAGTTCTTC.